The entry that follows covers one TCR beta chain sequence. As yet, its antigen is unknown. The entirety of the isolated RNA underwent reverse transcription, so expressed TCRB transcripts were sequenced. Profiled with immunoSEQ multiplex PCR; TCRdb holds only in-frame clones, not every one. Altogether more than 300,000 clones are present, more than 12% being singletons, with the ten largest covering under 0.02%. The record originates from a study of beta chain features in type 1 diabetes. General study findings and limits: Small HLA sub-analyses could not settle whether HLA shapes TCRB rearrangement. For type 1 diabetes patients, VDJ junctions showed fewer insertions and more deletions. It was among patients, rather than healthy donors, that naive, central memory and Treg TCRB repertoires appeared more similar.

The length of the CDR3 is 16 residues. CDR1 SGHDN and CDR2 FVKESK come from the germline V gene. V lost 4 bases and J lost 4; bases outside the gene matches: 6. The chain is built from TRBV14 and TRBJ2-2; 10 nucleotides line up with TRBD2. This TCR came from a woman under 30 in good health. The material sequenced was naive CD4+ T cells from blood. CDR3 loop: CASSPILAGLTGELFF. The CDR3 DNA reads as TGTGCCAGCAGCCCGATACTAGCGGGACTCACCGGGGAGCTGTTTTTT.